This entry concerns a single TCR beta chain. Antigen specificity is unknown. The TCR beta CDR3 regions underwent amplification using RNA transcripts as the source. The HTBI primer set drove a first-round RT-PCR of the TCR CDR3. TCRdb fed the multiplex PCR reads into MiXCR, producing one record per CDR3 protein. The profile shows around 530,000 distinct CDR3 sequences, more than 15% of them singletons. Used for diagnoses were clinical symptoms, serum thyroxine and TRAb, thyroid ultrasound and orbital computed tomography. The sample originates from a study of T cells in Graves' hyperthyroidism and ophthalmopathy. The study's findings and limits: The model anticipated ophthalmopathy a median about six months pre-onset.

The TCR sequence derives from a young woman with Graves' ophthalmopathy. The sequencing input was blood.

CDR3 protein: CASSLVDRAAAQYF. In DNA, the CDR3 is TGTGCCAGCAGCTTAGTGGACAGAGCAGCGGCCCAGTACTTC. The rearrangement links TRBV7-9 to TRBJ2-5, with a weak D call TRBD1 (6 bases). CDR1 is SEHNR, CDR2 FQNEAQ, per germline (reference sequence). This CDR3 is 14 amino acids long. The germline V and J ends were trimmed by 1 base and 9 bases, with 15 bases remaining between them.